This T cell receptor (beta chain) was documented in a study of chemoradiotherapy in HPV16-positive cancers. Overall study findings and caveats: For HPV16-positive patients, expanding HPV-responsive T cells associated with longer recurrence-free survival. Candidate HPV-specific clones and E7-related TCR motifs grew in tumor during treatment. The functional HPV-specific definition rests on just a couple of HPV16-positive patients.

Repertoires were sampled repeatedly during chemoradiotherapy. Points on this clone: What it binds is not known.

V was trimmed by 1 base and J by 5 bases, leaving 6 bases between them. This CDR3 spans 12 amino acids. CDR1 and CDR2 (germline): SEHNR, FQNEAQ (reference sequence). Assay used: immunoSEQ multiplex PCR; TCRdb lists only in-frame clones, some missing. The data hold some 5,000 clones, with 85% to 95% observed a single time. The clonotype was recovered from a human donor with HPV-associated anogenital cancer. The specimen was collected from a patient who underwent chemoradiotherapy. J is TRBJ2-7 and V is TRBV7-9; no definite D call. CDR3 amino acids: CASSLDQDEQYF. The CDR3 region has the DNA TGTGCCAGCAGCTTAGATCAGGACGAGCAGTACTTC.